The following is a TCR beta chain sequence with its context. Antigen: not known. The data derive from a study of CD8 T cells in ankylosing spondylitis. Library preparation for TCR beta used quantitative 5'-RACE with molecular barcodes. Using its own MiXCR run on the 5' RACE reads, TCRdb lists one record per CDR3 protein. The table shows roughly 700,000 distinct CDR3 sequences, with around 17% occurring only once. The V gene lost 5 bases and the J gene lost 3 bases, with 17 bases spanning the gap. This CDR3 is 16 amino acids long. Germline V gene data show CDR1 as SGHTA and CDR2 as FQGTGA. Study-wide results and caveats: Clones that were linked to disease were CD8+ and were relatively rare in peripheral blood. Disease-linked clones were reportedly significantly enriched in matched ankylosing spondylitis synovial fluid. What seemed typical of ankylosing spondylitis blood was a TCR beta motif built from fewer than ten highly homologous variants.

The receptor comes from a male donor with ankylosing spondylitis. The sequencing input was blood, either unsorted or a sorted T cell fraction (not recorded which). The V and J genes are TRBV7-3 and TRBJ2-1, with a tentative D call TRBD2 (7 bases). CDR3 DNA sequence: TGTGCCAGCAGCCCTGAAGGGGGGGTGGGCTACAATGAGCAGTTCTTC. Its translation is CASSPEGGVGYNEQFF. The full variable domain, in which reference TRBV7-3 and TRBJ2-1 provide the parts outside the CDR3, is GAGVSQTPSNKVTEKGKYVELRCDPISGHTALYWYRQSLGQGPEFLIYFQGTGAADDSGLPNDRFFAVRPEGSVSTLKIQRTERGDSAVYLCASSPEGGVGYNEQFFGPGTRLTVL.